Listed below are T cell receptor beta chains from one sample, sequenced in a study of blood T cell repertoires in COVID-19. Repertoires were generated with immunoSEQ multiplex PCR, while TCRdb's copy carries only in-frame clones and drops some. The repertoire holds over 300,000 clones, roughly 87% seen once, with approximately 5% in the top ten. Sample: PBMCs or T cells enriched from blood (not recorded which). These receptors were obtained from a woman aged 25-40 years who had recovered from COVID-19. CDR3s include the opening cysteine and the closing phenylalanine or tryptophan. D genes are given only for firm matches. Only part of the rows carry a size: once, few, many, or a class if the clone is expanded.

D gene,J gene,clone size,V gene,CDR3 DNA,CDR3 protein
TRBD2,TRBJ2-3,once,TRBV6-5,TGTGCCAGCAGTTTAGCGGGGATGTTTCAAGATACGCAGTATTTT,CASSLAGMFQDTQYF
-,TRBJ1-2,-,TRBV9,TGTGCCAGCTATGGGTCGCGGGGACTAGCTAACTATGGCTACACCTTC,CASYGSRGLANYGYTF
-,TRBJ1-1,-,TRBV4-1,TGCGCCAGCAGCCAAGATCGGGACTCCTCGGGGAACACTGAAGCTTTCTTT,CASSQDRDSSGNTEAFF
-,TRBJ1-1,-,TRBV30,TGTGCCTGGACAGAAAGGAACACTGAAGCTTTCTTT,CAWTERNTEAFF
-,TRBJ2-7,-,TRBV15,TGTGCCACCAGCAGAGTAAGGACCGCCGGGGGCGAGCAGTACTTC,CATSRVRTAGGEQYF
-,TRBJ1-5,-,TRBV6-5,TGTGCCAGCAGGGAGGTGTCTCAGCCCCAGCATTTT,CASREVSQPQHF
-,TRBJ2-5,-,TRBV6-5,TGTGCCAGCAGTTACTCGATACTTACCCAAGAGACCCAGTACTTC,CASSYSILTQETQYF
TRBD1,TRBJ2-3,-,TRBV19,TGTGCCAGTACCGTGACAGGGGCAGACACGCAGTATTTT,CASTVTGADTQYF
-,TRBJ1-3,-,TRBV19,TGTGCCAGTAGTATAGTTCCAGGGACTGGAAACACCATATATTTT,CASSIVPGTGNTIYF
-,TRBJ1-2,-,TRBV27,TGTGCCAGCAGTTACAGGGTTAACTATGGCTACACCTTC,CASSYRVNYGYTF
TRBD1,TRBJ1-2,-,TRBV7-9,TGTGCCAGCAGCTCCGACAGGGTCGGCTACACCTTC,CASSSDRVGYTF
TRBD1,TRBJ2-2,-,TRBV28,TGTGCCAGCAGTCCGCCGACAGGGGGCGGTACCGGGGAGCTGTTTTTT,CASSPPTGGGTGELFF
-,TRBJ1-2,once,TRBV28,TGTGCCAGCAGTTTAGGGAGGAAAACTGGGTATGGCTACACCTTC,CASSLGRKTGYGYTF
TRBD1,TRBJ1-4,few,TRBV7-9,TGTGCCAGCAGCCCCCCTTCGACAGGGGATGAAAAACTGTTTTTT,CASSPPSTGDEKLFF
TRBD2,TRBJ2-1,-,TRBV6-4,TGTGCCAGCAGAAACGTCGGGGGGGCCAATGAGCAGTTCTTC,CASRNVGGANEQFF
-,TRBJ2-3,-,TRBV24-1,TGTGCCACCAAGGACAGTAGCACAGATACGCAGTATTTT,CATKDSSTDTQYF
TRBD1,TRBJ1-1,-,TRBV7-3,TGTGCCAGCAGCACCGGACAGGGGAACACTGAAGCTTTCTTT,CASSTGQGNTEAFF
TRBD1,TRBJ2-7,-,TRBV30,TGTGCCGGGGGACAGGGGCTTACCTACGAGCAGTACTTC,CAGGQGLTYEQYF
-,TRBJ1-5,-,TRBV6-2/TRBV6-3,TGTGCCAGCAGTTACATCCGTAGCAATCAGCCCCAGCATTTT,CASSYIRSNQPQHF
TRBD2,TRBJ2-3,-,TRBV2,TGTGCCAGCAGTAGCGGGGGGGCCCCAGATACGCAGTATTTT,CASSSGGAPDTQYF
-,TRBJ1-1,-,TRBV11-2,TGTGCCAGCAGCTTAGGGACTACAGGTGAAGCTTTCTTT,CASSLGTTGEAFF
TRBD2,TRBJ2-1,-,TRBV10-3,TGTGCCATCAAGGGACTAGCGGGCCCCTACAATGAGCAGTTCTTC,CAIKGLAGPYNEQFF
-,TRBJ2-7,once,TRBV23-1,TGCGCCAGCAGTCAAGTAAGAGTAACCCCCTACGAGCAGTACTTC,CASSQVRVTPYEQYF